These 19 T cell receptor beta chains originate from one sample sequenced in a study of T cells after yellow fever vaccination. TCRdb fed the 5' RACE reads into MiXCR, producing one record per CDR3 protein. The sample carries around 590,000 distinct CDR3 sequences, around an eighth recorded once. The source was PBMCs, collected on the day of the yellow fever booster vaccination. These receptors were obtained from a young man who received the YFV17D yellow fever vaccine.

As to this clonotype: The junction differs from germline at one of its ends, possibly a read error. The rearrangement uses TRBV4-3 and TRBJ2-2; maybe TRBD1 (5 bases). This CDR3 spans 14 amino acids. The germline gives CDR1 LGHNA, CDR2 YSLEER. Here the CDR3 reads CASTQDRNTGELFF. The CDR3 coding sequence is TGCGCCAGCACCCAAGACAGAAACACCGGGGAGCTGTTTTTT.

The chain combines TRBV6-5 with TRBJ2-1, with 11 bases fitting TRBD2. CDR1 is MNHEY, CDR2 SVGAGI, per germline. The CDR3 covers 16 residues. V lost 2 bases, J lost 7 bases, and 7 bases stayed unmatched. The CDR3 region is CASSYPGGTSGNEQFF. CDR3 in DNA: TGTGCCAGCAGTTACCCGGGGGGGACTAGCGGAAATGAGCAGTTCTTC.

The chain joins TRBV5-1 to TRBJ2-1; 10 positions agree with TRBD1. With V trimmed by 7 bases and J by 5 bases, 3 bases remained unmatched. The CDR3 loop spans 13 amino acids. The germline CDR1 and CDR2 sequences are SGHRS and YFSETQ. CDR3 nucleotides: TGCGCCAGCGGGACAGGGGATGACAATGAGCAGTTCTTC. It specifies CASGTGDDNEQFF.

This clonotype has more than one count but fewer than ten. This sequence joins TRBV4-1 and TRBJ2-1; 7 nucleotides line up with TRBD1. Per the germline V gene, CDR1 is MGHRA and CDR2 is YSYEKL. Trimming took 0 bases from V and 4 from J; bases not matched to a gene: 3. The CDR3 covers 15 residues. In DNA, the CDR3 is TGCGCCAGCAGCCAAGACCAGGGGGAATACAATGAGCAGTTCTTC. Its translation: CASSQDQGEYNEQFF.

The CDR3 sequence is CASRAGHLYEQYF. In nucleotides, the CDR3 is TGTGCCAGTCGAGCGGGACACCTATACGAGCAGTACTTC. The rearrangement links TRBV12-3 or TRBV12-4 to TRBJ2-7; D is perhaps TRBD2 (7 bases). V dropped 9 bases and J dropped 4 bases, with 16 bases sitting between them. The CDR3 is 13 amino acids.

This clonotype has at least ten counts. The CDR3: CASSPGNSKNIQYF. The CDR3 DNA follows: TGTGCCAGCAGCCCCGGGAATTCCAAAAACATTCAGTACTTC. The rearrangement joins TRBV12-3 or TRBV12-4 to TRBJ2-4; tentatively, D is TRBD2 (5 bases). V lost 6 bases to trimming and J lost 2 bases, with 11 bases between them. The CDR3 extends over 14 amino acids.

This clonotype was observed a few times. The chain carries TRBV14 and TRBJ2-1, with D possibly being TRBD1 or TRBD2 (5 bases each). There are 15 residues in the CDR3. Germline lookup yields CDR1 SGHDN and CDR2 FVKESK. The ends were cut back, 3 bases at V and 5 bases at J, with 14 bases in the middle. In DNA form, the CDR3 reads TGTGCCAGCAGCCACCGGTTAGGGACGAACAATGAGCAGTTCTTC. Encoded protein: CASSHRLGTNNEQFF.

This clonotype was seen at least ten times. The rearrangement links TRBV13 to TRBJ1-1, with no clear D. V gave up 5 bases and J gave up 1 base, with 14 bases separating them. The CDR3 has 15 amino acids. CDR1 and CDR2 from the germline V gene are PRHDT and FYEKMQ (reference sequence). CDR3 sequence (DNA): TGTGCCAGCAGCCCCGGGGAGGCCTGGAACACTGAAGCTTTCTTT. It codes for CASSPGEAWNTEAFF. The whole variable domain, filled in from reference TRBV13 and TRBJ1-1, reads AAGVIQSPRHLIKEKRETATLKCYPIPRHDTVYWYQQGPGQDPQFLISFYEKMQSDKGSIPDRFSAQQFSDYHSELNMSSLELGDSALYFCASSPGEAWNTEAFFGQGTRLTVV.

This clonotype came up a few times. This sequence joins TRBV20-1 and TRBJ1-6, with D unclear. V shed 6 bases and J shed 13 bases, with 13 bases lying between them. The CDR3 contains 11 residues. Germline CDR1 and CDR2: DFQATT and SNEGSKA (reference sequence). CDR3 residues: CSARTADPLHF. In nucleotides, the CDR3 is TGCAGTGCCAGGACGGCAGATCCCCTCCACTTT.

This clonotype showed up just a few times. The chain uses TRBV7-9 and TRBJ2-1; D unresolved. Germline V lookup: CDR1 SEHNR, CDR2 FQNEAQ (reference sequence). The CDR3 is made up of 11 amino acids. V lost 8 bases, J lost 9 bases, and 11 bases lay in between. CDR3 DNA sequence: TGTGCCAGCGGAGTCGGGTTTGAGCAGTTCTTC. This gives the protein CASGVGFEQFF.

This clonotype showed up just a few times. CDR3 protein: CASSSSVTNYNEQFF. DNA for the CDR3: TGTGCCAGCTCGTCCTCCGTGACTAACTACAATGAGCAGTTCTTC. The chain uses TRBV18 and TRBJ2-1; D may be TRBD2 (5 bases). V gave up 6 bases and J gave up 3 bases, with 15 bases separating them. The CDR3 has 15 amino acids. CDR1 is KGHSH, CDR2 LQKENI, per germline.

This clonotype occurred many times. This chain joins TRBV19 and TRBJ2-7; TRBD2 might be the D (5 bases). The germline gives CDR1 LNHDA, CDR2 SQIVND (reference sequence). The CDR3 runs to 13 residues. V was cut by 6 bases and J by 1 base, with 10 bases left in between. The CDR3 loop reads CASSRTGSYEQYF. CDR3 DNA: TGTGCCAGTAGCCGGACTGGGTCCTACGAGCAGTACTTC. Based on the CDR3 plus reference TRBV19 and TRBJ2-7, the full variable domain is DGGITQSPKYLFRKEGQNVTLSCEQNLNHDAMYWYRQDPGQGLRLIYYSQIVNDFQKGDIAEGYSVSREKKESFPLTVTSAQKNPTAFYLCASSRTGSYEQYFGPGTRLTVT.

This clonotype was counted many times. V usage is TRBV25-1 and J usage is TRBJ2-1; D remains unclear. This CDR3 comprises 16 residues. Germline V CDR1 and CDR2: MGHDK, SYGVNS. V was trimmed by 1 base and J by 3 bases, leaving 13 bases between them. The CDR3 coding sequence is TGTGCCAGCAGTGAATTGCCTGGCTCCTACTACAATGAGCAGTTCTTC. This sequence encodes CASSELPGSYYNEQFF.

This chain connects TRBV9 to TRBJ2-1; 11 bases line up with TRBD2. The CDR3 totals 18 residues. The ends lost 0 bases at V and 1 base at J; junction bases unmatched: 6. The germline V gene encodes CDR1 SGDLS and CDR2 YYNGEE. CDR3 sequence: CASSVALAGGRSYNEQFF. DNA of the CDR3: TGTGCCAGCAGCGTAGCGCTAGCGGGAGGTCGATCCTACAATGAGCAGTTCTTC.

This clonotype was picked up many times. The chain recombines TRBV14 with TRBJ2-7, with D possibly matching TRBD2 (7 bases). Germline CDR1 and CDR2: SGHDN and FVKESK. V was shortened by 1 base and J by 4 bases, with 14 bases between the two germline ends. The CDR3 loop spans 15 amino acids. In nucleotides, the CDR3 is TGTGCCAGCAGCCAAGGGGCGGGGGCTGAGTACGAGCAGTACTTC. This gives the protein CASSQGAGAEYEQYF.

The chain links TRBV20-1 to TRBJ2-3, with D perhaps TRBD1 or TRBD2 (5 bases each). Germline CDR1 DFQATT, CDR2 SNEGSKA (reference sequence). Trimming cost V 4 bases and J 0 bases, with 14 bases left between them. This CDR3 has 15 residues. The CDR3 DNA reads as TGCAGTGCTACCGAGGGTAGGGGTAGCACAGATACGCAGTATTTT. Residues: CSATEGRGSTDTQYF.

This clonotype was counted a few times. The CDR3 sequence: CSAPRDSGRYEQYF. The CDR3 DNA reads as TGCAGTGCCCCCCGGGACAGCGGGAGATACGAGCAGTACTTC. The V gene is TRBV20-1, the J gene TRBJ2-7; D may be TRBD2 (8 bases). The germline V gene encodes CDR1 DFQATT and CDR2 SNEGSKA (reference sequence). V lost 6 bases and J lost 4, with 19 bases in between. CDR3 length: 14 residues.

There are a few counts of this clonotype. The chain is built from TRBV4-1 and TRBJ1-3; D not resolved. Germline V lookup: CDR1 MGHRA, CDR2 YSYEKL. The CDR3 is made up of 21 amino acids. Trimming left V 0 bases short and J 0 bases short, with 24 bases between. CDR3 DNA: TGCGCCAGCAGCCAAGATCCCCACGTGAGGCGTCAACTTGTCTCTGGAAACACCATATATTTT. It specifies CASSQDPHVRRQLVSGNTIYF.

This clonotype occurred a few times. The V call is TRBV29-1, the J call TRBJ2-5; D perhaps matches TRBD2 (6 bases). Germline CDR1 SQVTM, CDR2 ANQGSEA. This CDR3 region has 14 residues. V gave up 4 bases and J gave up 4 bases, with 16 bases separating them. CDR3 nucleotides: TGCAGCGTTGCAAACCGGAGGGCAGGAGAGACCCAGTACTTC. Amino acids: CSVANRRAGETQYF.